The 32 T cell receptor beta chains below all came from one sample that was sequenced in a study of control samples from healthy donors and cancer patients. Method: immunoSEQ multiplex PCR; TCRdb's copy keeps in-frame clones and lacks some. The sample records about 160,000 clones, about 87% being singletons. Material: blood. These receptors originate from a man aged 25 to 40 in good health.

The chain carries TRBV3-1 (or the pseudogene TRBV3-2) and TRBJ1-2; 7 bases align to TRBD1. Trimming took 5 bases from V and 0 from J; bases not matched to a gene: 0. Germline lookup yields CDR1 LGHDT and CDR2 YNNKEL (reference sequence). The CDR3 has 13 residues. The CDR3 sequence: CASSDRANYGYTF. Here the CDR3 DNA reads TGTGCCAGCAGCGACAGGGCTAACTATGGCTACACCTTC.

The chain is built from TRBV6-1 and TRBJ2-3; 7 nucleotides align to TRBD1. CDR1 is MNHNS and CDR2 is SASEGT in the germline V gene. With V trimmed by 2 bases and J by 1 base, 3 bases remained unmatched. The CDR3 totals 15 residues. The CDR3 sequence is CASSEYGQGTDTQYF. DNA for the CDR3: TGTGCCAGCAGTGAATATGGACAGGGCACAGATACGCAGTATTTT.

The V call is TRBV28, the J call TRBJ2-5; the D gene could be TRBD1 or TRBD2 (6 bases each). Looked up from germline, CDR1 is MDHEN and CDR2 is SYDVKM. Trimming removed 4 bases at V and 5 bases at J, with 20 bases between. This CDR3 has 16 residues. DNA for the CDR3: TGTGCCAGCAGTTATCCGTCGAGGGGGGTCGGGGAGACCCAGTACTTC. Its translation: CASSYPSRGVGETQYF.

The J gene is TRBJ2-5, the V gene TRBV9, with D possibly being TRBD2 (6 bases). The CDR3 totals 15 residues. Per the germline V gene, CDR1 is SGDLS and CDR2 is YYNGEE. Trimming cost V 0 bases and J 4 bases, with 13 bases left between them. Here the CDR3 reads CASSVVTPGGETQYF. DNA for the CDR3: TGTGCCAGCAGCGTAGTGACCCCCGGGGGAGAGACCCAGTACTTC.

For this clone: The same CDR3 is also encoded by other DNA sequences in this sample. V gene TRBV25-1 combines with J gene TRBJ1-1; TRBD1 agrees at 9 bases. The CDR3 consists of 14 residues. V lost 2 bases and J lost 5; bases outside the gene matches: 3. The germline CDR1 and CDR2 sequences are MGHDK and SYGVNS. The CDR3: CASSEPGTGTEAFF. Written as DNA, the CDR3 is TGTGCCAGCAGTGAACCCGGGACAGGGACTGAAGCTTTCTTT. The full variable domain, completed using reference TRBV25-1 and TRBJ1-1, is EADIYQTPRYLVIGTGKKITLECSQTMGHDKMYWYQQDPGMELHLIHYSYGVNSTEKGDLSSESTVSRIRTEHFPLTLESARPSHTSQYLCASSEPGTGTEAFFGQGTRLTVV.

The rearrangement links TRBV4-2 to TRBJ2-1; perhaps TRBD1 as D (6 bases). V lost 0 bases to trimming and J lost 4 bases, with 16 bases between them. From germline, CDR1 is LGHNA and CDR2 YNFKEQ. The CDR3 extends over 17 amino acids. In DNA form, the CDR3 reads TGTGCCAGCAGCCAAGATAGCCGGGACACGTATTACAATGAGCAGTTCTTC. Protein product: CASSQDSRDTYYNEQFF.

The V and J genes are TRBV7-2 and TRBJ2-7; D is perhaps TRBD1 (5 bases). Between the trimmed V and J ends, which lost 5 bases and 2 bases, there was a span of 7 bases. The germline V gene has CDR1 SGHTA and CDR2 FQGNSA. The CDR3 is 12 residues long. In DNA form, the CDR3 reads TGTGCCAGCAGCCAGACAGCCTACGAGCAGTACTTC. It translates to CASSQTAYEQYF.

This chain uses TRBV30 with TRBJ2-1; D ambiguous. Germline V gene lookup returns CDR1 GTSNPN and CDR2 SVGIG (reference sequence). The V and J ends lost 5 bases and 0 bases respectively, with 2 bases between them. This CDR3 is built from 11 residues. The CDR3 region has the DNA TGTGCCTGGGACTCCTACAATGAGCAGTTCTTC. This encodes CAWDSYNEQFF.

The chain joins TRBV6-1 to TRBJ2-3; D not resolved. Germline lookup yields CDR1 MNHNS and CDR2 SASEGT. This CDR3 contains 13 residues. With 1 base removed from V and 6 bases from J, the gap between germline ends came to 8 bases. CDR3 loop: CASSEVDADTQYF. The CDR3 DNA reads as TGTGCCAGCAGTGAAGTCGACGCGGATACGCAGTATTTT.

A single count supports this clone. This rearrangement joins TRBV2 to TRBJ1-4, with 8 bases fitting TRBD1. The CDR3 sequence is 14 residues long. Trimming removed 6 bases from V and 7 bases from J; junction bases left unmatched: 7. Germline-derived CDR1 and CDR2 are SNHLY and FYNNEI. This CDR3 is CASRSGGNIEKLFF. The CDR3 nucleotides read TGTGCCAGCAGATCAGGGGGCAATATTGAAAAACTGTTTTTT.

CDR3 sequence reads: CASSPLAGGPVEQYF. CDR3 nucleotide sequence: TGTGCCAGTAGTCCCCTAGCGGGAGGGCCGGTAGAGCAGTACTTC. This rearrangement joins TRBV19 to TRBJ2-7, with 12 positions matching TRBD2. J was trimmed by 7 bases and V by 5 bases; bases with no gene match: 9. Germline V lookup: CDR1 LNHDA, CDR2 SQIVND (reference sequence). The CDR3 has 15 amino acids.

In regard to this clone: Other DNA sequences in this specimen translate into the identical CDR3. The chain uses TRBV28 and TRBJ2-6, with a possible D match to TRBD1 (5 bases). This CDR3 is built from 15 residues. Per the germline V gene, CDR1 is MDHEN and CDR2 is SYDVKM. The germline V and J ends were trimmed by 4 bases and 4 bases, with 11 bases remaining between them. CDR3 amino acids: CASSSGQTGANVLTF. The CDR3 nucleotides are TGTGCCAGCAGTTCCGGACAAACAGGGGCCAACGTCCTGACTTTC. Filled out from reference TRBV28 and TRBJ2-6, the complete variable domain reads DVKVTQSSRYLVKRTGEKVFLECVQDMDHENMFWYRQDPGLGLRLIYFSYDVKMKEKGDIPEGYSVSREKKERFSLILESASTNQTSMYLCASSSGQTGANVLTFGAGSRLTVL.

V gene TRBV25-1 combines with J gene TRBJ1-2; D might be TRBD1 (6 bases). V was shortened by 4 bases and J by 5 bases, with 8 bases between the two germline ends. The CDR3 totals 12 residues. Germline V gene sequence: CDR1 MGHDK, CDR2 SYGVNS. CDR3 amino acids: CASSGTGYGYTF. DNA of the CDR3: TGTGCCAGCAGTGGTACAGGGTATGGCTACACCTTC.

For the CDR3, the DNA is TGCGCCAGCAGCTTGGAAGGGAATAATTCACCCCTCCACTTT. It specifies CASSLEGNNSPLHF. The chain employs TRBV5-1 and TRBJ1-6; D not resolved. The germline V gene encodes CDR1 SGHRS and CDR2 YFSETQ. Trimming stripped 0 bases from V and 5 bases from J, with 6 bases between. This CDR3 has 14 amino acids. The complete variable domain, with remaining parts taken from reference TRBV5-1 and TRBJ1-6, reads KAGVTQTPRYLIKTRGQQVTLSCSPISGHRSVSWYQQTPGQGLQFLFEYFSETQRNKGNFPGRFSGRQFSNSRSEMNVSTLELGDSALYLCASSLEGNNSPLHFGNGTRLTVT.

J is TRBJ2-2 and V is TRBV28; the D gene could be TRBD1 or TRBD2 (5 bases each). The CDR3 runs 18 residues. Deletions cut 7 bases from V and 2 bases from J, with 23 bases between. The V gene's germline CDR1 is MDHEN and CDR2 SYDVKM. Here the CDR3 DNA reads TGTGCCAGCACCGGGACGCCGTCGTTTACTATTAACACCGGGGAGCTGTTTTTT. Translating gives CASTGTPSFTINTGELFF.

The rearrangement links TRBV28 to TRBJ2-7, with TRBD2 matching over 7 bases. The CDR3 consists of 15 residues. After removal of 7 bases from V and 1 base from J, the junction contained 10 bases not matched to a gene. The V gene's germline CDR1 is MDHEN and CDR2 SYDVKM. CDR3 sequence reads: CASTRGLVRSYEQYF. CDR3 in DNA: TGTGCCAGCACCCGTGGACTAGTGAGGTCCTACGAGCAGTACTTC.

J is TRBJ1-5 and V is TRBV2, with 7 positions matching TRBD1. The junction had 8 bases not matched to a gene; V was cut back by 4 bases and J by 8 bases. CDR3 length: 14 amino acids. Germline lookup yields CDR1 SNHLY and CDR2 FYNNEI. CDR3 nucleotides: TGTGCCAGCAGTGTGCGGCGGACAGGAGAGCCCCAGCATTTT. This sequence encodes CASSVRRTGEPQHF.

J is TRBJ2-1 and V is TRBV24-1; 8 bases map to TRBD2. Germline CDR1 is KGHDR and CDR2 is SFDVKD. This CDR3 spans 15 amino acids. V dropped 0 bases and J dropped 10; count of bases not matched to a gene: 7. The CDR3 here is CATSDLPGRGSEQFF. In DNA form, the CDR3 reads TGTGCCACCAGTGATTTGCCCGGGAGGGGCAGCGAGCAGTTCTTC.

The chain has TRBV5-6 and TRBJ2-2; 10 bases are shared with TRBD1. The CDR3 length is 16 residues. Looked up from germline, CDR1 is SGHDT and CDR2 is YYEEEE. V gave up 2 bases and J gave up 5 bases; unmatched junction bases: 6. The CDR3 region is CASSFPGTGVTGELFF. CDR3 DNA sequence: TGTGCCAGCAGCTTCCCCGGGACAGGGGTAACCGGGGAGCTGTTTTTT.

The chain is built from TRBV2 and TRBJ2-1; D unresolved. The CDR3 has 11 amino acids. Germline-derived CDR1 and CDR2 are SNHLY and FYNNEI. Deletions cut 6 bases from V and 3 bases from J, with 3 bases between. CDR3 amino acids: CASRDYNEQFF. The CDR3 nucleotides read TGTGCCAGCAGGGACTACAATGAGCAGTTCTTC.

Here the CDR3 DNA reads TGTGCCAGCTCACCGGGTATATCAGGGGGCAATTCACCCCTCCACTTT. It is translated as CASSPGISGGNSPLHF. V and J are TRBV18 and TRBJ1-6, with 8 bases matching TRBD1. Trimming took 3 bases from V and 7 from J; bases not matched to a gene: 8. The CDR3 has 16 residues. The V gene's germline CDR1 is KGHSH and CDR2 LQKENI.

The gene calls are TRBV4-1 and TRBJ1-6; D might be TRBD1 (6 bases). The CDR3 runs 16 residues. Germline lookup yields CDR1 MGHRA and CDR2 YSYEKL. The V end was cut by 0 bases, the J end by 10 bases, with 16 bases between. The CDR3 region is CASSQDGGRGSSPLHF. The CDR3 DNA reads TGCGCCAGCAGCCAAGATGGAGGCAGGGGTTCCTCACCCCTCCACTTT.

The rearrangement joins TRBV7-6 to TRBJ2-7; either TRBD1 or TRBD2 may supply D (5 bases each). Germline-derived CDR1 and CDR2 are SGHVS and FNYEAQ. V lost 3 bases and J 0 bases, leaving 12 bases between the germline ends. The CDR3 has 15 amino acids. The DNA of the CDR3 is TGTGCCAGCAGCTTGGGACCAGTTCCCTCCTACGAGCAGTACTTC. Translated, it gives CASSLGPVPSYEQYF.

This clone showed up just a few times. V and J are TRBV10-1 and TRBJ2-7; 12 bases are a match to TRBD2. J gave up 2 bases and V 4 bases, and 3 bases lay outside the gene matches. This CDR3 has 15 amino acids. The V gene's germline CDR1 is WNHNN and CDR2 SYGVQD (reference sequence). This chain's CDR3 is CASSGRLAGAYEQYF. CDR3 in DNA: TGCGCCAGCAGTGGAAGACTAGCGGGAGCCTACGAGCAGTACTTC.

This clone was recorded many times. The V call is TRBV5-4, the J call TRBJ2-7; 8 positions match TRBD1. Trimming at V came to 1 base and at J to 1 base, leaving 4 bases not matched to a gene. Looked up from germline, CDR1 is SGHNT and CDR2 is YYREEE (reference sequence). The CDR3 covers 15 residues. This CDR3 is CASSLFRGPSYEQYF. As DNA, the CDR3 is TGTGCCAGCAGCTTGTTCAGGGGGCCATCCTACGAGCAGTACTTC.

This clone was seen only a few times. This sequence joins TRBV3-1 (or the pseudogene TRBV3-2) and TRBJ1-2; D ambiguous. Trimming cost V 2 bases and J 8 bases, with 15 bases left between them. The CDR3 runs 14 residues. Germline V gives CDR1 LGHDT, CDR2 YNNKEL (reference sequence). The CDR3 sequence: CASSQFIGVEGYTF. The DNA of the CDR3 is TGTGCCAGCAGCCAATTTATCGGGGTTGAAGGCTACACCTTC.

In nucleotides, the CDR3 is TGCGCCAGCAGTCAATCTAGGCGGGGCCTATCCTACGAGCAGTACTTC. This encodes CASSQSRRGLSYEQYF. This rearrangement joins TRBV23-1 to TRBJ2-7; D is possibly TRBD2 (6 bases). TRBV23-1 is labeled an ORF, and its function is uncertain. The CDR3 is 16 residues long. Trimming left V 0 bases short and J 1 base short, with 13 bases between.

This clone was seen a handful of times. The CDR3: CASSLLKDQPQHF. CDR3 nucleotide sequence: TGTGCCAGCAGCTTACTTAAGGATCAGCCCCAGCATTTT. V usage is TRBV7-9 and J usage is TRBJ1-5; D gene ambiguous. CDR3 size: 13 residues. Per the germline V gene, CDR1 is SEHNR and CDR2 is FQNEAQ (reference sequence). Trimming removed 2 bases at V and 5 bases at J, with 7 bases between. Filled out from reference TRBV7-9 and TRBJ1-5, the complete variable domain reads DTGVSQNPRHKITKRGQNVTFRCDPISEHNRLYWYRQTLGQGPEFLTYFQNEAQLEKSRLLSDRFSAERPKGSFSTLEIQRTEQGDSAMYLCASSLLKDQPQHFGDGTRLSIL.

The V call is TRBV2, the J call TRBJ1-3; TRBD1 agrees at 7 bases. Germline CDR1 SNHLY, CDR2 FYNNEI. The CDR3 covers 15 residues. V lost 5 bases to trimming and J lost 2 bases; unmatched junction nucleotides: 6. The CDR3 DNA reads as TGTGCCAGCAGTAGGGACGGACAGGCTGGAAACACCATATATTTT. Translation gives CASSRDGQAGNTIYF.

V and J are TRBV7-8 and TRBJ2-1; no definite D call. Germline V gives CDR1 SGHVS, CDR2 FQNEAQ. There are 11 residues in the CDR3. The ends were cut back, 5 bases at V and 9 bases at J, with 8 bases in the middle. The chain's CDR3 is CASSLWGEQFF. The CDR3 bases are TGTGCCAGCAGCCTCTGGGGTGAGCAGTTCTTC.

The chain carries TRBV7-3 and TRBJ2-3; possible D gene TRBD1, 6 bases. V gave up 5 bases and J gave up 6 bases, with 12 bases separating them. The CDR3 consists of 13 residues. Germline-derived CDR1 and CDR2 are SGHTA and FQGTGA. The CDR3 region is CASSHTGTDTQYF. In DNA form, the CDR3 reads TGTGCCAGCAGCCACACAGGGACCGATACGCAGTATTTT.

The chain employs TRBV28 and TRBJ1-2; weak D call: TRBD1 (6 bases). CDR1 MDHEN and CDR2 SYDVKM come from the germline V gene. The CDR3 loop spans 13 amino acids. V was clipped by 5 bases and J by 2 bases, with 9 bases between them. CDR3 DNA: TGTGCCAGCAGTCTCGGGACAAACTATGGCTACACCTTC. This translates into CASSLGTNYGYTF.